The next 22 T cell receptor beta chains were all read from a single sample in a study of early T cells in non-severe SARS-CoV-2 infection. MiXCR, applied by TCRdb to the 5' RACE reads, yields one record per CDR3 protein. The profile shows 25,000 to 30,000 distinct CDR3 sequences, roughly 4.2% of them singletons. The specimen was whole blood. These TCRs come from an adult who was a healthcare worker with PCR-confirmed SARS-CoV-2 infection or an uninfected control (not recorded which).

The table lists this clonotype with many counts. CDR3 nucleotide sequence: TGTGCCAGCAGTGAGGGCCGGCGAGGTGAAAAACTGTTTTTT. It translates to CASSEGRRGEKLFF. The chain carries TRBV2 and TRBJ1-4, with unresolved D. Germline V CDR1 and CDR2: SNHLY, FYNNEI. V shed 3 bases and J shed 7 bases, with 12 bases lying between them. The CDR3 contains 14 residues.

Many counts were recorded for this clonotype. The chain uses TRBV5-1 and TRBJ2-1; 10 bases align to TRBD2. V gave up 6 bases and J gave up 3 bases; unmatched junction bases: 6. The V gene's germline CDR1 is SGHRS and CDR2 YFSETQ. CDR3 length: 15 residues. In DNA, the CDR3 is TGCGCCAGCAATTCCGGGACTAGCGTCTACAATGAGCAGTTCTTC. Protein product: CASNSGTSVYNEQFF.

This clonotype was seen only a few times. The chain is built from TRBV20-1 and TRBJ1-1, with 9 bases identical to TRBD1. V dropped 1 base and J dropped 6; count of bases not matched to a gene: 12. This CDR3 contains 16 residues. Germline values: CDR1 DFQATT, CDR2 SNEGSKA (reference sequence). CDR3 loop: CSARGVGTGLLAEAFF. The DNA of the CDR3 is TGCAGTGCTAGAGGGGTCGGGACAGGGTTGTTGGCTGAAGCTTTCTTT.

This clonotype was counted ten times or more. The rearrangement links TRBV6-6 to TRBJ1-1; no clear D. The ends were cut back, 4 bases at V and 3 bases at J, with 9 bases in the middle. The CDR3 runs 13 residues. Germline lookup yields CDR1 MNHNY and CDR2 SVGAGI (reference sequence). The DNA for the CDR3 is TGTGCCAGCAGTTTCTCGAGCGACACTGAAGCTTTCTTT. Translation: CASSFSSDTEAFF.

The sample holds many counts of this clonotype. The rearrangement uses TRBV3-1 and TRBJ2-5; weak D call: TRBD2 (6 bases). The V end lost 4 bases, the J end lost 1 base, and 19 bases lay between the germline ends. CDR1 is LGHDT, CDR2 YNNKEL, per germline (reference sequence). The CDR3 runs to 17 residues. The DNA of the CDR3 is TGTGCCAGCAGCCTCGCCCAAGGACGGGGAGGCCAAGAGACCCAGTACTTC. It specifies CASSLAQGRGGQETQYF.

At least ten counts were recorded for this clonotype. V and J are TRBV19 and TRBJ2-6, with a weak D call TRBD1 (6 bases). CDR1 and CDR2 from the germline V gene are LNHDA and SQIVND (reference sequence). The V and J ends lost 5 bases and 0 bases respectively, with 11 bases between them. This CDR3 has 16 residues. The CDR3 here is CASSGTRYSGANVLTF. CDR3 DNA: TGTGCCAGTAGTGGGACACGCTACTCTGGGGCCAACGTCCTGACTTTC. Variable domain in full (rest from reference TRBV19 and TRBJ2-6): DGGITQSPKYLFRKEGQNVTLSCEQNLNHDAMYWYRQDPGQGLRLIYYSQIVNDFQKGDIAEGYSVSREKKESFPLTVTSAQKNPTAFYLCASSGTRYSGANVLTFGAGSRLTVL.

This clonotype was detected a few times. CDR3: CASSSFWDRGDIPSYEQYF. In DNA form, the CDR3 reads TGTGCCAGCAGTTCTTTTTGGGACAGGGGGGATATCCCATCCTACGAGCAGTACTTC. The rearrangement uses TRBV28 and TRBJ2-7, with TRBD1 matching 11 bases. The CDR3 has 19 residues. Losses at the gene ends were 4 bases for V and 1 base for J; bases not matched to a gene: 15. CDR1 and CDR2 from the germline V gene are MDHEN and SYDVKM.

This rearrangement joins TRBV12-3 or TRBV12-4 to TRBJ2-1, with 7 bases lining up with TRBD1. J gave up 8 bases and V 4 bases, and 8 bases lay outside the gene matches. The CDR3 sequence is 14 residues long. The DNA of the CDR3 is TGTGCCAGCAGTTGGACAGGAAGGCTTGATGAGCAGTTCTTC. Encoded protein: CASSWTGRLDEQFF.

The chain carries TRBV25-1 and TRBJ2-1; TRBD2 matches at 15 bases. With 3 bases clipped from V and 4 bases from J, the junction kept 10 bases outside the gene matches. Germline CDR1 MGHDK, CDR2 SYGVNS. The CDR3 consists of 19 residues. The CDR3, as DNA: TGTGCCAGCAGTGACCCAAGGGGACTAGCGGGAGGACCTTACAATGAGCAGTTCTTC. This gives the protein CASSDPRGLAGGPYNEQFF.

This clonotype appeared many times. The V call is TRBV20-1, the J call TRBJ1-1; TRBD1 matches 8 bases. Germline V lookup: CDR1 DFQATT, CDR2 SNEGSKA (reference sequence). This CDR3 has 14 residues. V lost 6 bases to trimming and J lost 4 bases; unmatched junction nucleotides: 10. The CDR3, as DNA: TGCAGTGCCGCCCACAGGGGGAGGGTCACTGAAGCTTTCTTT. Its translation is CSAAHRGRVTEAFF.

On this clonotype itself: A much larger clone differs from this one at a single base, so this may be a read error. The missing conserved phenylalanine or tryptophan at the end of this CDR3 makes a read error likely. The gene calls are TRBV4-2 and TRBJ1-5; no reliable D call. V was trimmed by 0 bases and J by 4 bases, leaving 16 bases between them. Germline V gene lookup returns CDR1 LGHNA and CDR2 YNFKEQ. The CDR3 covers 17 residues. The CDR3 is CASSQDPVGRRNQPQHS. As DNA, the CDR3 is TGTGCCAGCAGCCAAGATCCCGTAGGGAGGAGAAATCAGCCCCAGCATTCT.

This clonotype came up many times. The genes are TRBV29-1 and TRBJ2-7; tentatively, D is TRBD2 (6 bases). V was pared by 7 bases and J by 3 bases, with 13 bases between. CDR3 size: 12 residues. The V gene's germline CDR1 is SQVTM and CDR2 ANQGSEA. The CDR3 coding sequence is TGCAGCGCCTACGCGGGAAGCTACGAGCAGTACTTC. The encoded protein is CSAYAGSYEQYF.

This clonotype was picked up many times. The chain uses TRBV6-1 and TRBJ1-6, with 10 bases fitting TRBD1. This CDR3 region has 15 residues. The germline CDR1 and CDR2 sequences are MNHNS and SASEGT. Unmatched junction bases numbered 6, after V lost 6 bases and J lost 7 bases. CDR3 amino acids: CASSLRDRGNSPLHF. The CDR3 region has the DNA TGTGCCAGCAGCCTCCGGGACAGGGGCAATTCACCCCTCCACTTT.

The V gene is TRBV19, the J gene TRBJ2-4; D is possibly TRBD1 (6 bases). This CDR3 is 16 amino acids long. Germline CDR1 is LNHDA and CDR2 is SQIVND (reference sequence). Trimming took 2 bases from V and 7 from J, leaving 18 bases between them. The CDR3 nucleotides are TGTGCCAGTAGTATATCACTGTACAGGGTGGCCAACATTCAGTACTTC. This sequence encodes CASSISLYRVANIQYF.

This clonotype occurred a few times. The CDR3 is CASSQLWQNYGYTF. For the CDR3, the DNA is TGCGCCAGCAGCCAATTATGGCAGAACTATGGCTACACCTTC. The chain uses TRBV4-1 and TRBJ1-2, with D unclear. This CDR3 comprises 14 residues. With 2 bases removed from V and 2 bases from J, the gap between germline ends came to 9 bases. Germline CDR1 and CDR2: MGHRA and YSYEKL.

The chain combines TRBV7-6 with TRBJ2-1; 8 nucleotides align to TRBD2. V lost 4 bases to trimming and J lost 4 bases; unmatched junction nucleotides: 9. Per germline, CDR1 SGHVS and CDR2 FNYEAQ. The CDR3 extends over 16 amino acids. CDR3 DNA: TGTGCCAGCAGCTCCCTGAGAGCGGGGGTATACAATGAGCAGTTCTTC. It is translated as CASSSLRAGVYNEQFF. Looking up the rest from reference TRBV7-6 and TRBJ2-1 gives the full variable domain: GAGVSQSPRYKVTKRGQDVALRCDPISGHVSLYWYRQALGQGPEFLTYFNYEAQQDKSGLPNDRFSAERPEGSISTLTIQRTEQRDSAMYRCASSSLRAGVYNEQFFGPGTRLTVL.

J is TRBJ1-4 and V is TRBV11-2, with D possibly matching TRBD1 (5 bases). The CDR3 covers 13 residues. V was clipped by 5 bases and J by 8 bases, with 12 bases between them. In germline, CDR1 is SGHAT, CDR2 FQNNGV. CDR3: CASSPRQQEKLFF. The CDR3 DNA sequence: TGTGCCAGCAGCCCGAGACAGCAAGAAAAACTGTTTTTT.

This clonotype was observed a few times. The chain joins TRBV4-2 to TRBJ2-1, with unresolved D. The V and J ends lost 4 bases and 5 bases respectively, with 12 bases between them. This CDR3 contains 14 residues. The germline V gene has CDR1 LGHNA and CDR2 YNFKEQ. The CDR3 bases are TGTGCCAGCAGCCTACCCTATTCTAACAATGAGCAGTTCTTC. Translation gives CASSLPYSNNEQFF.

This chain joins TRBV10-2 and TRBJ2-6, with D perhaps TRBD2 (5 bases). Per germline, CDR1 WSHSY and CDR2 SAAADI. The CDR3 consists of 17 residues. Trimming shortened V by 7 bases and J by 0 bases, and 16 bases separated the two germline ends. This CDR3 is CASMVEGLNSGANVLTF. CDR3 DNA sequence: TGCGCCAGCATGGTAGAGGGCCTCAACTCTGGGGCCAACGTCCTGACTTTC.

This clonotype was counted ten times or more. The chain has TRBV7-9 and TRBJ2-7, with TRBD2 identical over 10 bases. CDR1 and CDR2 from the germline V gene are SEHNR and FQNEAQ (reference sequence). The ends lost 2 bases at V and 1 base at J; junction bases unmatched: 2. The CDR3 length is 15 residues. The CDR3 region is CASSLTSGTSYEQYF. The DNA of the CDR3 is TGTGCCAGCAGCTTAACTAGCGGGACTTCCTACGAGCAGTACTTC.

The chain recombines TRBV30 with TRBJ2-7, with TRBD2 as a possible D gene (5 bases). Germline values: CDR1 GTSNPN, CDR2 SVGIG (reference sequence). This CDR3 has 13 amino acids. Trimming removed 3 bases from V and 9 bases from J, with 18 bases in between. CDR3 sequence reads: CAWSVPLRERQYF. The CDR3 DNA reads TGTGCCTGGAGCGTACCCCTGAGGGAAAGGCAGTACTTC.

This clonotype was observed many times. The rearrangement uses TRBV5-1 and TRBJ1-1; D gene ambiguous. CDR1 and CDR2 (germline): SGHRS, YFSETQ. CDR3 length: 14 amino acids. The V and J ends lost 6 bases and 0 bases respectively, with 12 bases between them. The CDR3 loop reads CASTLGGMNTEAFF. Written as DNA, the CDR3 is TGCGCCAGCACCCTGGGAGGGATGAACACTGAAGCTTTCTTT.